The rows below give T cell receptor beta chains drawn from one sample of a study of T cells in Graves' hyperthyroidism and ophthalmopathy. TCRdb reprocessed the multiplex PCR reads via MiXCR and lists one record per CDR3 protein. The table records 450,000 to 650,000 distinct CDR3 sequences, approximately 17% of them present only once. The sample taken for sequencing was blood. These receptors all stem from a woman aged 18-35 years with Graves' ophthalmopathy. The CDR3 runs from the conserved cysteine through the conserved F or W. D genes are given only for firm matches. Size tells how often a clone was seen (once, few, many) or the class of an expanded clone, and some rows leave it out.

j_call d_call v_call clone_size cdr3_aa cdr3_nt
TRBJ2-2 TRBD2 TRBV7-2 few CASSYRVAGGTGELFF TGTGCCAGCAGCTACCGGGTAGCGGGAGGCACCGGGGAGCTGTTTTTT
TRBJ1-2 - TRBV3-1 few CASSQDHPDKEASYTF TGTGCCAGCAGCCAAGATCACCCGGACAAGGAGGCGAGCTACACCTTC
TRBJ2-7 TRBD1 TRBV10-3 few CAISESGQADYEQYF TGTGCCATCAGTGAGTCGGGACAGGCCGACTACGAGCAGTACTTC
TRBJ1-2 TRBD1 TRBV7-2 few CASSLEGAHYGYTF TGTGCCAGCAGCTTAGAGGGGGCACACTATGGCTACACCTTC
TRBJ2-1 TRBD2 TRBV11-2 - CASSLDSGLAGYYPQSDNEQFF TGTGCCAGCAGCTTAGACTCAGGACTAGCGGGATACTACCCCCAATCGGATAATGAGCAGTTCTTC
TRBJ2-1 TRBD1 TRBV7-3 - CASSLTGAGGLYNEQFF TGTGCCAGCAGCCTAACGGGGGCAGGGGGCCTTTACAATGAGCAGTTCTTC
TRBJ1-4 TRBD1 TRBV5-8 few CASSPGPGQGNEKLFF TGTGCCAGCAGCCCGGGGCCGGGACAGGGGAATGAAAAACTGTTTTTT
TRBJ1-2 - TRBV6-1 - CASSPLQTPGNGYTF TGTGCCAGCAGTCCCCTGCAGACACCAGGGAATGGCTACACCTTC
TRBJ2-6 - TRBV30 many CAWAGSGANVLTF TGTGCCTGGGCAGGGTCTGGGGCCAACGTCCTGACTTTC
TRBJ1-3 - TRBV18 few CASSPPKVQGAGNTIYF TGTGCCAGCTCACCACCTAAAGTTCAGGGCGCGGGAAACACCATATATTTT
TRBJ2-7 TRBD2 TRBV20-1 many CSARDFRGSSYEQYF TGCAGTGCTAGAGATTTCCGCGGGAGCTCCTACGAGCAGTACTTC
TRBJ1-2 TRBD1 TRBV7-9 many CASSWDRVHGYTF TGTGCCAGCAGCTGGGACAGGGTCCATGGCTACACCTTC
TRBJ2-5 TRBD2 TRBV10-3 many CATGGLAGGQYQETQYF TGTGCCACCGGAGGGCTAGCGGGGGGGCAGTACCAAGAGACCCAGTACTTC
TRBJ2-7 - TRBV30 many CAWSVGGRTQYF TGTGCCTGGAGTGTCGGAGGGCGGACGCAGTACTTC
TRBJ2-1 - TRBV20-1 many CSARSPGKGNEQFF TGCAGTGCTAGATCCCCGGGAAAGGGCAATGAGCAGTTCTTC
TRBJ1-5 - TRBV2 few CASGGEGRQPQHF TGTGCCAGCGGTGGTGAAGGGAGACAGCCCCAGCATTTT
TRBJ2-1 TRBD2 TRBV19 - CASSILAGGALNEQFF TGTGCCAGTAGTATCCTAGCGGGAGGGGCATTGAATGAGCAGTTCTTC
TRBJ2-7 TRBD2 TRBV6-2/TRBV6-3 many CASSLLVAGGQYEQYF TGTGCCAGCAGCCTCCTTGTAGCGGGAGGCCAGTACGAGCAGTACTTC